The next 10 T cell receptor beta chains were all read from a single sample in a study of shared clonotypes between healthy human individuals (dated by TCRdb to the early 2020s). The method behind the library was the immunoSEQ multiplex PCR assay. TCRdb limited this immuneACCESS table to in-frame rearrangements with V and J called. A share of clones is missing; checked studies link under half to unresolved V genes, and the rest is unexplained. Here the sample has about 980,000 clones; about three quarters occur a single time. Roughly 1.5% of the sample goes to the ten largest clones. Source material: memory CD4+ T cells sorted from blood. Taken with the paper, the label for cell subset or site translates to: CD45RA-negative fraction. These receptors were taken from a young man in good health.

The rearrangement joins TRBV6-1 to TRBJ1-2; D perhaps matches TRBD1 (5 bases). The CDR3 totals 12 residues. Germline V gene data show CDR1 as MNHNS and CDR2 as SASEGT. V was trimmed by 6 bases and J by 14 bases, leaving 19 bases between them. CDR3 sequence reads: CASRRGDSSVTF. In nucleotides, the CDR3 is TGTGCCAGCAGGAGGGGCGACTCCTCAGTAACCTTC.

This clone showed up many times. This chain connects TRBV6-1 to TRBJ2-3; no reliable D call. This CDR3 spans 17 amino acids. V gave up 0 bases and J gave up 0 bases, with 13 bases separating them. The germline V gene has CDR1 MNHNS and CDR2 SASEGT. The DNA for the CDR3 is TGTGCCAGCAGTGAAGCGCCCCCGGAATTCAGCACAGATACGCAGTATTTT. Translated, it gives CASSEAPPEFSTDTQYF.

The CDR3 here is CASKDINTDTQYF. As DNA, the CDR3 is TGTGCCAGCAAAGACATAAACACAGATACGCAGTATTTT. The chain combines TRBV6-1 with TRBJ2-3; D gene ambiguous. Germline CDR1 is MNHNS and CDR2 is SASEGT. This CDR3 region has 13 residues. Trimming left V 7 bases short and J 2 bases short, with 10 bases between.

The gene calls are TRBV5-6 and TRBJ2-7, with TRBD2 matching 7 bases. The CDR3 has 15 amino acids. The germline V gene has CDR1 SGHDT and CDR2 YYEEEE. With V trimmed by 6 bases and J by 0 bases, 9 bases remained unmatched. The CDR3 region is CASKLGRVSSYEQYF. CDR3 nucleotides: TGTGCCAGCAAATTGGGGAGGGTCAGCTCCTACGAGCAGTACTTC. Full variable domain (rest looked up from reference TRBV5-6 and TRBJ2-7): DAGVTQSPTHLIKTRGQQVTLRCSPKSGHDTVSWYQQALGQGPQFIFQYYEEEERQRGNFPDRFSGHQFPNYSSELNVNALLLGDSALYLCASKLGRVSSYEQYFGPGTRLTVT.

The chain couples TRBV29-1 to TRBJ2-1; D unresolved. Germline V gene sequence: CDR1 SQVTM, CDR2 ANQGSEA. There are 12 residues in the CDR3. V was pared by 6 bases and J by 2 bases, with 8 bases between. In DNA, the CDR3 is TGCAGCGTAGTTATCCCCTACAATGAGCAGTTCTTC. Translation: CSVVIPYNEQFF.

V usage is TRBV7-9 and J usage is TRBJ2-5; the match to TRBD2 covers 12 bases. The CDR3 sequence is 16 residues long. With V trimmed by 3 bases and J by 4 bases, 6 bases remained unmatched. Germline values: CDR1 SEHNR, CDR2 FQNEAQ (reference sequence). CDR3: CASSLASGRAGETQYF. In DNA, the CDR3 is TGTGCCAGCAGCTTGGCTAGCGGGAGGGCCGGAGAGACCCAGTACTTC.

The chain has TRBV5-1 and TRBJ2-2; no definite D call. Germline CDR1 and CDR2: SGHRS and YFSETQ. This CDR3 has 15 residues. Trimming left V 4 bases short and J 3 bases short, with 13 bases between. CDR3 coding DNA: TGCGCCAGCAGCATCAGCCCTCGCGACACCGGGGAGCTGTTTTTT. Its protein product is CASSISPRDTGELFF.

The chain links TRBV9 to TRBJ1-1; 8 nucleotides match TRBD1. V was clipped by 4 bases and J by 4 bases; unmatched bases: 12. There are 16 residues in the CDR3. Looked up from germline, CDR1 is SGDLS and CDR2 is YYNGEE. The CDR3 DNA is TGTGCCAGCAGCCTTGGGAGGCAGGGGGCGGCCACTGAAGCTTTCTTT. It codes for CASSLGRQGAATEAFF.

This clone was seen a handful of times. This chain joins TRBV9 and TRBJ2-7, with TRBD1 matching over 7 bases. Losses at the gene ends were 2 bases for V and 1 base for J; bases not matched to a gene: 3. Germline CDR1 and CDR2: SGDLS and YYNGEE. This CDR3 comprises 14 residues. CDR3 in amino acids: CASSVGTVSYEQYF. CDR3 in DNA: TGTGCCAGCAGCGTCGGGACAGTATCCTACGAGCAGTACTTC.

The J gene is TRBJ1-1, the V gene TRBV11-2; D gene unclear. This CDR3 has 13 residues. Trimming took off 5 bases at V and 3 bases at J, with 10 bases between the two ends. Germline V gene sequence: CDR1 SGHAT, CDR2 FQNNGV. The CDR3 sequence: CASSHNTYTEAFF. The CDR3, as DNA: TGTGCCAGCAGCCACAACACCTACACTGAAGCTTTCTTT.